The sequence of this TCR beta chain was determined in a study of shared clonotypes between healthy human individuals. Memory CD4+ cells were the fraction left after CD45RA+ naive selection. CDR1 and CDR2 from the germline V gene are MNHNS and SASEGT. CDR3 length: 13 amino acids. The V segment lost 5 bases and the J segment 6 bases; nucleotides outside the gene matches: 4. Sorted subsets were amplified in replicate PCRs using about 210 ng DNA, about 30,000 T cell genomes. TCRdb's table, derived via immunoSEQ multiplex PCR, lists solely in-frame clones and lacks some. The sample lists roughly 2.5 million clones; over 85% were seen once.

J is TRBJ1-5 and V is TRBV6-1, with TRBD1 matching 7 bases. This TCR was recovered from a man between 18 and 29 years old in good health. The sequencing sample was made of naive CD4+ T cells sorted from blood. Sample subset: CD45RA+ positively selected. CDR3 residues: CASSLTGAQPQHF. CDR3 nucleotides: TGTGCCAGCAGTCTAACAGGGGCTCAGCCCCAGCATTTT.